The clone carrying this T cell receptor beta chain came up once. The record originates from a study of CD8 T cell repertoires and HIV-1 epitope variants. The V gene's germline CDR1 is SGHNT and CDR2 YYREEE (reference sequence). The CDR3 contains 14 residues. V lost 0 bases to trimming and J lost 5 bases; unmatched junction nucleotides: 3. Sequencing used immunoSEQ multiplex PCR; TCRdb keeps in-frame clones, though not all of them. The sample has tens of thousands of clones; 70% to 75% are singletons. This chain links TRBV5-4 with TRBJ2-5; 8 bases align to TRBD1. The material sequenced was uncultured baseline CD8+ T cells from peripheral blood mononuclear cells (PBMCs). This TCR was sampled from a male donor with HIV. The CDR3 spells CASSLGDRGETQYF. The CDR3 DNA follows: TGTGCCAGCAGCTTGGGCGACAGGGGTGAGACCCAGTACTTC.